This TCR beta chain stems from a study of neurological immune-mediated disorders. Study-wide results and caveats: No sharing of CDR3 amino acid sequences was observed among expanded clones across subjects, suggesting private repertoires in all groups.

MiXCR, run by TCRdb on the 5' RACE reads, gives a single entry per CDR3 protein. The sample has 110,000 or so distinct CDR3 sequences, about 3.2% seen once; the top ten hold 1.3%. V gave up 6 bases and J gave up 7 bases; unmatched junction bases: 8. This CDR3 spans 12 amino acids. From germline, CDR1 is DFQATT and CDR2 SNEGSKA (reference sequence). Only a few counts were recorded for this clonotype. Its matching antigen is unknown. For the unsorted libraries, 2 million PBMCs stored at -80 C served as input. The chain couples TRBV20-1 to TRBJ1-2; TRBD1 agrees at 7 bases. The sample consisted of PBMCs. The receptor comes from a woman in her 30s with multiple sclerosis. Here the CDR3 reads CSASHRGGGYTF. The CDR3 nucleotides read TGCAGTGCAAGTCACAGGGGCGGTGGCTACACCTTC.